These 27 T cell receptor beta chains originate from one sample sequenced in a study of shared clonotypes between healthy human individuals (TCRdb year 2020). The method behind the library was the immunoSEQ multiplex PCR assay. TCRdb holds this immuneACCESS table with in-frame rearrangements only. Some clones are missing; in checked studies, unresolved V genes explain under half, and the rest has no known cause. A total of about 1.5 million clones appear in this sample, roughly 96% of them only once. The ten biggest clones cover roughly 1.2% of the sample. Sequencing was performed on naive CD4+ T cells sorted from blood. This specimen's cell subset or site label, interpreted: CD45RA+ positively selected. These receptors were collected from a man aged 30 to 45 in good health.

This clone appeared a few times. The chain combines TRBV28 with TRBJ2-7, with 9 bases identical to TRBD2. Germline CDR1 is MDHEN and CDR2 is SYDVKM. The V and J ends lost 6 bases and 3 bases, in that order; junction bases with no gene match: 9. CDR3 length: 15 amino acids. The CDR3 nucleotides are TGTGCCAGCAGCCAGCCGGCAGCGGGAGGCTACGAGCAGTACTTC. Its translation: CASSQPAAGGYEQYF.

The V gene is TRBV10-1, the J gene TRBJ2-1, with D possibly matching TRBD2 (7 bases). CDR3 length: 13 residues. The V and J ends lost 2 bases and 8 bases respectively, with 10 bases between them. Per germline, CDR1 WNHNN and CDR2 SYGVQD (reference sequence). This CDR3 reads CASSETGRDEQFF. CDR3 in DNA: TGCGCCAGCAGTGAGACAGGGAGGGATGAGCAGTTCTTC.

This chain connects TRBV10-3 to TRBJ2-7, with 7 bases matching TRBD1. Per germline, CDR1 ENHRY and CDR2 SYGVKD. The CDR3 loop spans 14 amino acids. Germline trimming cut 7 bases from V and 0 bases from J; bases unmatched to any gene: 6. The CDR3 bases are TGTGCCATCAAAACAGGGGCCCTCTCCTACGAGCAGTACTTC. Amino acids: CAIKTGALSYEQYF.

V gene TRBV7-3 combines with J gene TRBJ1-5; D is perhaps TRBD1 (5 bases). Germline values: CDR1 SGHTA, CDR2 FQGTGA. The CDR3 consists of 14 residues. Trimming cost V 0 bases and J 6 bases, with 9 bases left between them. CDR3 nucleotides: TGTGCCAGCAGCTTAACGGCAGGGAGTCAGCCCCAGCATTTT. Its translation: CASSLTAGSQPQHF. Together with reference TRBV7-3 and TRBJ1-5, the CDR3 gives the full variable domain: GAGVSQTPSNKVTEKGKYVELRCDPISGHTALYWYRQSLGQGPEFLIYFQGTGAADDSGLPNDRFFAVRPEGSVSTLKIQRTERGDSAVYLCASSLTAGSQPQHFGDGTRLSIL.

This sequence joins TRBV6-5 and TRBJ2-5; 8 nucleotides line up with TRBD1. The CDR3 has 15 amino acids. Germline trimming cut 6 bases from V and 5 bases from J; bases unmatched to any gene: 11. Germline V gene sequence: CDR1 MNHEY, CDR2 SVGAGI. In DNA, the CDR3 is TGTGCCAGCAGCCGGGACAGGAGCCGAGGGGAGACCCAGTACTTC. This encodes CASSRDRSRGETQYF.

The chain couples TRBV7-2 to TRBJ2-3; TRBD2 is a possible D gene (6 bases). The V end was cut by 4 bases, the J end by 1 base, with 12 bases between. CDR1 SGHTA and CDR2 FQGNSA come from the germline V gene. This CDR3 spans 15 amino acids. The CDR3 DNA sequence: TGTGCCAGCAGCTCCCAGGCGGGGCGCACAGATACGCAGTATTTT. Its protein is CASSSQAGRTDTQYF.

The chain has TRBV28 and TRBJ2-1, with D unclear. V lost 4 bases and J lost 10, with 8 bases in between. Germline lookup yields CDR1 MDHEN and CDR2 SYDVKM. The CDR3 runs to 11 residues. For the CDR3, the DNA is TGTGCCAGCAGTTCGCAGGACGAGCAGTTCTTC. The encoded protein is CASSSQDEQFF.

This chain links TRBV5-1 with TRBJ2-1; 13 bases map to TRBD2. Germline CDR1 and CDR2: SGHRS and YFSETQ. The CDR3 contains 15 residues. V lost 2 bases and J lost 9; bases outside the gene matches: 5. CDR3 DNA sequence: TGCGCCAGCAGCTTATTGGGACTAGCGGGATTTGAGCAGTTCTTC. Protein: CASSLLGLAGFEQFF. Full variable domain (outside the CDR3, taken from reference TRBV5-1 and TRBJ2-1): KAGVTQTPRYLIKTRGQQVTLSCSPISGHRSVSWYQQTPGQGLQFLFEYFSETQRNKGNFPGRFSGRQFSNSRSEMNVSTLELGDSALYLCASSLLGLAGFEQFFGPGTRLTVL.

The chain recombines TRBV19 with TRBJ2-5; possibly TRBD1 for D (6 bases). This CDR3 is built from 13 residues. V was cut by 8 bases and J by 5 bases, with 15 bases left in between. Germline V gene data show CDR1 as LNHDA and CDR2 as SQIVND (reference sequence). The CDR3 sequence: CASSAGVWETQYF. The CDR3 DNA reads TGTGCCAGTTCAGCAGGGGTTTGGGAGACCCAGTACTTC.

About this clone itself: The sample holds other DNA sequences that translate to the same CDR3. V usage is TRBV18 and J usage is TRBJ2-3; D assignment may be TRBD1 or TRBD2 (5 bases each). Germline V gives CDR1 KGHSH, CDR2 LQKENI. This CDR3 is built from 13 residues. V was pared by 3 bases and J by 2 bases, with 6 bases between. The CDR3 DNA reads as TGTGCCAGCTCACCGGGGGTCACAGATACGCAGTATTTT. It yields the protein CASSPGVTDTQYF.

The CDR3 DNA reads TGTGCCAGCAGTGAAAGGGGACAGCCAAATCAGCCCCAGCATTTT. This translates into CASSERGQPNQPQHF. The V call is TRBV2, the J call TRBJ1-5, with TRBD1 matching over 7 bases. Per the germline V gene, CDR1 is SNHLY and CDR2 is FYNNEI. The CDR3 sequence is 15 residues long. V trimming: 2 bases; J trimming: 4 bases; junction bases outside the gene matches: 5.

J is TRBJ2-7 and V is TRBV12-2; the table gives TRBD1 as D, unverified against the DNA. TRBV12-2 is noted as a pseudogene. This CDR3 region has 14 residues. Here the CDR3 DNA reads TGTGCAAGTCGCTTAGCGAAGCAGGGGTACGAGCAGTACTTC. It translates to CASRLAKQGYEQYF.

The chain recombines TRBV6-1 with TRBJ2-7, with D possibly being TRBD2 (5 bases). Trimming pared 4 bases from V and 9 bases from J, leaving 10 bases between. Germline CDR1 and CDR2: MNHNS and SASEGT. This CDR3 is 11 amino acids long. CDR3 protein: CASSVGDAQYF. In DNA form, the CDR3 reads TGTGCCAGCAGTGTCGGGGATGCGCAGTACTTC.

The chain recombines TRBV5-4 with TRBJ2-5; 7 positions agree with TRBD2. With 5 bases clipped from V and 5 bases from J, the junction kept 9 bases outside the gene matches. This CDR3 contains 14 residues. Germline CDR1 SGHNT, CDR2 YYREEE (reference sequence). The CDR3 DNA reads TGTGCCAGCAGTTCGGGCGGGAGTGTGGAGACCCAGTACTTC. Translated, it gives CASSSGGSVETQYF.

A single count supports this clone. V and J are TRBV28 and TRBJ1-2, with 8 bases lining up with TRBD1. Germline lookup yields CDR1 MDHEN and CDR2 SYDVKM. The CDR3 is 12 amino acids. The V segment lost 6 bases and the J segment 8 bases; nucleotides outside the gene matches: 5. The CDR3 is CASSRTGFGYTF. The CDR3 coding sequence is TGTGCCAGCAGCCGGACAGGGTTCGGCTACACCTTC.

This clone was observed a single time. The chain combines TRBV4-1 with TRBJ2-2; D not certain. This CDR3 is 16 amino acids long. Germline CDR1 reads MGHRA; CDR2 reads YSYEKL. V lost 4 bases, J lost 2 bases, and 14 bases lay in between. In DNA form, the CDR3 reads TGCGCCAGCAGCCGAGAGACCCCCACAAACACCGGGGAGCTGTTTTTT. Its translation: CASSRETPTNTGELFF.

As regards this clone: Germline and junction disagree at one end, which may indicate a read error. Different DNA sequences within this sample yield the same CDR3. As DNA, the CDR3 is TGTGCTAGCAGCGGGCAGAACACCGGGGAGCTGTTTTTT. Protein sequence: CASSGQNTGELFF. This rearrangement joins TRBV7-7 to TRBJ2-2, with D possibly TRBD2 on 6 matching bases. Germline assignment: CDR1 SSHAT and CDR2 FNYEAQ (reference sequence). This CDR3 region has 13 residues.

The V gene is TRBV7-9, the J gene TRBJ1-2; D is undetermined. The germline gives CDR1 SEHNR, CDR2 FQNEAQ (reference sequence). The CDR3 loop spans 12 amino acids. With 5 bases removed from V and 6 bases from J, the gap between germline ends came to 10 bases. In nucleotides, the CDR3 is TGTGCCAGCAGCCTGAGCGGGAATGGCTACACCTTC. Residues: CASSLSGNGYTF.

The V gene is TRBV2, the J gene TRBJ2-1; no firm D call. CDR3 size: 13 residues. V lost 0 bases and J lost 8, with 8 bases in between. Germline values: CDR1 SNHLY, CDR2 FYNNEI. CDR3: CASSEARAYEQFF. The CDR3 nucleotides read TGTGCCAGCAGTGAAGCAAGGGCCTATGAGCAGTTCTTC.

The chain couples TRBV7-9 to TRBJ2-7; the D gene is possibly TRBD1 (8 bases). The CDR3 is made up of 14 amino acids. Germline lookup yields CDR1 SEHNR and CDR2 FQNEAQ (reference sequence). V was cut by 5 bases and J by 2 bases, with 13 bases left in between. The CDR3 DNA sequence: TGTGCCAGCAGCGTACAGGGGGGGACCTACGAGCAGTACTTC. Translating gives CASSVQGGTYEQYF.

The chain combines TRBV5-8 with TRBJ2-7; D may be TRBD1 (6 bases). Germline assignment: CDR1 SGHTS and CDR2 YDEGEE. V lost 4 bases, J lost 2 bases, and 22 bases lay in between. This CDR3 is 17 amino acids long. CDR3 DNA sequence: TGTGCCAGCAGCGGAATATACAGGGCGTGGGGTACCTACGAGCAGTACTTC. Encoded protein: CASSGIYRAWGTYEQYF.

V usage is TRBV18 and J usage is TRBJ2-5; perhaps TRBD1 as D (6 bases). Germline CDR1 reads KGHSH; CDR2 reads LQKENI. The length of the CDR3 is 16 residues. V was cut by 2 bases and J by 5 bases, with 18 bases left in between. CDR3 DNA sequence: TGTGCCAGCTCACCAACTGAAGTACAGGGTTGGGAGACCCAGTACTTC. It is translated as CASSPTEVQGWETQYF.

The gene calls are TRBV28 and TRBJ1-5; a possible D gene is TRBD1 (5 bases). Germline V gene sequence: CDR1 MDHEN, CDR2 SYDVKM. Trimming took off 5 bases at V and 7 bases at J, with 9 bases between the two ends. This CDR3 is 12 amino acids long. CDR3 DNA sequence: TGTGCCAGCAGTATAGGGGTGCAGCCCCAGCATTTT. This sequence encodes CASSIGVQPQHF.

This rearrangement joins TRBV21-1 to TRBJ2-7. TRBV21-1 is given as a pseudogene. The CDR3 spans 20 residues. The DNA of the CDR3 is TGTGCCAGCAGCAAAAAAACTTTCCTATTTGTCCGGCCCACCTTCGTTGAGCAGTACTTC. Its translation is CASSKKTFLFVRPTFVEQYF.

The rearrangement links TRBV5-1 to TRBJ2-4; no clear D gene. The length of the CDR3 is 13 residues. V was pared by 4 bases and J by 9 bases, with 14 bases between. From germline, CDR1 is SGHRS and CDR2 YFSETQ. The CDR3 DNA reads TGCGCCAGCAGCCCCGAACTACCCCCCATTCAGTACTTC. It codes for CASSPELPPIQYF.

The CDR3 is CASSPELQGEQFF. The DNA for the CDR3 is TGTGCCAGCTCACCCGAATTACAGGGGGAGCAGTTCTTC. V usage is TRBV18 and J usage is TRBJ2-1; TRBD1 agrees at 7 bases. The V gene's germline CDR1 is KGHSH and CDR2 LQKENI. CDR3 length: 13 residues. V dropped 3 bases and J dropped 10; count of bases not matched to a gene: 6.

The V and J genes are TRBV7-2 and TRBJ2-1; 12 positions match TRBD2. The germline CDR1 and CDR2 sequences are SGHTA and FQGNSA. V shed 5 bases and J 10 bases; nucleotides not matched to a gene: 9. This CDR3 comprises 15 residues. The CDR3 DNA reads as TGTGCCAGCAGCCCCCGACTAGCGGGAGAGCGAGAGCAGTTCTTC. Protein sequence: CASSPRLAGEREQFF.